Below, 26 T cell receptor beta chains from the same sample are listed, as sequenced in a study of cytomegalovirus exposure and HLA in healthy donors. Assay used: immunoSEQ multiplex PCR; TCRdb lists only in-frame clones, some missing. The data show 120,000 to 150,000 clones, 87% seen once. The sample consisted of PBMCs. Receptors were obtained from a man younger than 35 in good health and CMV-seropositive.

In DNA form, the CDR3 reads TGTGCCAGCTCATACTCAAGCGGGATCACTGAAGCTTTCTTT. This gives the protein CASSYSSGITEAFF. The chain is built from TRBV18 and TRBJ1-1; no firm D call. This CDR3 is 14 amino acids long. CDR1 is KGHSH and CDR2 is LQKENI in the germline V gene. The V end was cut by 5 bases, the J end by 4 bases, with 14 bases between.

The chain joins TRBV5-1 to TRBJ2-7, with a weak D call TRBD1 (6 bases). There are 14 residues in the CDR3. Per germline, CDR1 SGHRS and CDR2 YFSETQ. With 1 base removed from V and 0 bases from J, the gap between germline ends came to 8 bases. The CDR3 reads CASSLWGPSYEQYF. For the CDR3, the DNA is TGCGCCAGCAGCTTGTGGGGGCCCTCCTACGAGCAGTACTTC.

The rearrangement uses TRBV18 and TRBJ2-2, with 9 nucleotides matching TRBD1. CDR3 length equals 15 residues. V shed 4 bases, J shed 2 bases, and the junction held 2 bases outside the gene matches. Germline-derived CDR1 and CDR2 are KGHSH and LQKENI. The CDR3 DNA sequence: TGTGCCAGCTCACGAACAGGGGGCAACACCGGGGAGCTGTTTTTT. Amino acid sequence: CASSRTGGNTGELFF.

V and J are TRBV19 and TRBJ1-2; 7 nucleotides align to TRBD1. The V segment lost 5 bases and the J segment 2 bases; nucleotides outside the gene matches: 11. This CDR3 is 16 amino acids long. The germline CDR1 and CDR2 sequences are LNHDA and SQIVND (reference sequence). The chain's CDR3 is CASSLKRGGGNYGYTF. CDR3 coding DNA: TGTGCCAGTAGTTTAAAGAGAGGGGGCGGAAACTATGGCTACACCTTC. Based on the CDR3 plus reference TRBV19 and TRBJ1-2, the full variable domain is DGGITQSPKYLFRKEGQNVTLSCEQNLNHDAMYWYRQDPGQGLRLIYYSQIVNDFQKGDIAEGYSVSREKKESFPLTVTSAQKNPTAFYLCASSLKRGGGNYGYTFGSGTRLTVV.

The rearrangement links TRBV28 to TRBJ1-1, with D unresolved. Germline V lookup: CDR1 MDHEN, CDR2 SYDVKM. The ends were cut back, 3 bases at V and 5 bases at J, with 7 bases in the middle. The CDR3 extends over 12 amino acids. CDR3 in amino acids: CASSFGGTEAFF. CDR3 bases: TGTGCCAGCAGTTTTGGAGGGACTGAAGCTTTCTTT.

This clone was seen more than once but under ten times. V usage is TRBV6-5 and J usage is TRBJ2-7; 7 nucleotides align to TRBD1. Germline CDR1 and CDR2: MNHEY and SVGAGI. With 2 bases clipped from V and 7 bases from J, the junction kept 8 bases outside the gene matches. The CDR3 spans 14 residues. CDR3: CASSYLRQGREQYF. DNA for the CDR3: TGTGCCAGCAGTTACCTCCGACAGGGCAGGGAGCAGTACTTC.

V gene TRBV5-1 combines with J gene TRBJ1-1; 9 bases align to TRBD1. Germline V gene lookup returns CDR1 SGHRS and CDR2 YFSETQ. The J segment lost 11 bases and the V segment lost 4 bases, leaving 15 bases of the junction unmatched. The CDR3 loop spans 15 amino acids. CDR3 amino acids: CASSVNQQQGAGAFF. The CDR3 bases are TGCGCCAGCAGCGTCAACCAGCAACAGGGGGCTGGGGCTTTCTTT. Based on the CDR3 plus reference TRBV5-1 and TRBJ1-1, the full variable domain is KAGVTQTPRYLIKTRGQQVTLSCSPISGHRSVSWYQQTPGQGLQFLFEYFSETQRNKGNFPGRFSGRQFSNSRSEMNVSTLELGDSALYLCASSVNQQQGAGAFFGQGTRLTVV.

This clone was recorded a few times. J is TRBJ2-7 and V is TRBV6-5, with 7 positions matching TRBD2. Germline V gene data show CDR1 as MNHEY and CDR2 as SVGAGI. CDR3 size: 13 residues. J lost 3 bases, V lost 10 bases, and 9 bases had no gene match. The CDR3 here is CATRAGARYEQYF. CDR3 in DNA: TGTGCCACCCGGGCGGGAGCACGCTACGAGCAGTACTTC.

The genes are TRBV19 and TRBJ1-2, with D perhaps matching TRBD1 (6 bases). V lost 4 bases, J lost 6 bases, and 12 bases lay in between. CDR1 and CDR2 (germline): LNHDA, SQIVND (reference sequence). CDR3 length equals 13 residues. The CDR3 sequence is CASSNTGRNGYTF. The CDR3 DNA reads TGTGCCAGTAGTAATACAGGGCGAAATGGCTACACCTTC.

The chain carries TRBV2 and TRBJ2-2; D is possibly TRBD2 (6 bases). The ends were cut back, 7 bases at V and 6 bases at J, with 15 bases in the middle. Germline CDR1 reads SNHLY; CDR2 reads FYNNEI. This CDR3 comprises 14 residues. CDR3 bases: TGTGCCAGCAAAGCCCGACTAGTCCCCGGGGAGCTGTTTTTT. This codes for CASKARLVPGELFF.

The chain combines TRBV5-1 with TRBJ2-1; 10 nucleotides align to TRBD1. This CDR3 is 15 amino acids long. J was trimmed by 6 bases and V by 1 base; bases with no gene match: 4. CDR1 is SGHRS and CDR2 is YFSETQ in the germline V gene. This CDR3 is CASSLQGQGSNEQFF. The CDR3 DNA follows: TGCGCCAGCAGCTTGCAGGGACAGGGGAGCAATGAGCAGTTCTTC.

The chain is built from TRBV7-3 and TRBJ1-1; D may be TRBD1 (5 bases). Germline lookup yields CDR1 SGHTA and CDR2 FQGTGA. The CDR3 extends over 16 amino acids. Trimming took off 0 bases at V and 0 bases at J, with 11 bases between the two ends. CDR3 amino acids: CASSLTNPGLNTEAFF. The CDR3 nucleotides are TGTGCCAGCAGCTTAACGAATCCAGGGTTGAACACTGAAGCTTTCTTT.

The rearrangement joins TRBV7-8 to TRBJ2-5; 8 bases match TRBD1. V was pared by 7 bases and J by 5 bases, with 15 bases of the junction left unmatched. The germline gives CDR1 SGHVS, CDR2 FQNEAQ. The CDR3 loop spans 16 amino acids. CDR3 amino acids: CASTPSGGYHRETQYF. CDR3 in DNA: TGTGCCAGCACCCCATCAGGGGGCTATCACCGGGAGACCCAGTACTTC. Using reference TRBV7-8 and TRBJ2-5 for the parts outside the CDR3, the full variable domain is GAGVSQSPRYKVAKRGQDVALRCDPISGHVSLFWYQQALGQGPEFLTYFQNEAQLDKSGLPSDRFFAERPEGSVSTLKIQRTQQEDSAVYLCASTPSGGYHRETQYFGPGTRLLVL.

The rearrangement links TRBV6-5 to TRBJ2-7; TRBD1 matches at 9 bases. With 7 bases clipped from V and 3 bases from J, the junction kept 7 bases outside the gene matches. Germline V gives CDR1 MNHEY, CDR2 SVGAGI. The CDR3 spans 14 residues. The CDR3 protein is CASTRTGAHYEQYF. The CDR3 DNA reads TGTGCCAGCACTAGGACAGGGGCGCACTACGAGCAGTACTTC.

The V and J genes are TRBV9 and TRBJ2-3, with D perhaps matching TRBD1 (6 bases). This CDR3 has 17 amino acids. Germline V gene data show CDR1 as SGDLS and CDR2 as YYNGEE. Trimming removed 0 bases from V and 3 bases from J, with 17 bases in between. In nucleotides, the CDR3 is TGTGCCAGCAGCGTAGAGGGGCAGGGGATGTGGACAGATACGCAGTATTTT. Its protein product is CASSVEGQGMWTDTQYF.

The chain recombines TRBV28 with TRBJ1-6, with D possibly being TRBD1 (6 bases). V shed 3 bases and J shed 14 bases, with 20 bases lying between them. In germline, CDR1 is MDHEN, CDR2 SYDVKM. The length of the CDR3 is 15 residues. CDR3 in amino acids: CASSLGDIPSNTLHF. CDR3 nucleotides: TGTGCCAGCAGTTTGGGGGACATACCATCCAACACCCTCCACTTT. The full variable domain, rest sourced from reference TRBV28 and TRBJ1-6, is DVKVTQSSRYLVKRTGEKVFLECVQDMDHENMFWYRQDPGLGLRLIYFSYDVKMKEKGDIPEGYSVSREKKERFSLILESASTNQTSMYLCASSLGDIPSNTLHFGNGTRLTVT.

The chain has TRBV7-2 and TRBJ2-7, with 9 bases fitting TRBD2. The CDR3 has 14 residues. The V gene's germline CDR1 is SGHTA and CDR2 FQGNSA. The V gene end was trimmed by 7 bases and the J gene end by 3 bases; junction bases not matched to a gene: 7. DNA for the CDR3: TGTGCCAGCATGCCGACTAGCGGTATCTACGAGCAGTACTTC. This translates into CASMPTSGIYEQYF.

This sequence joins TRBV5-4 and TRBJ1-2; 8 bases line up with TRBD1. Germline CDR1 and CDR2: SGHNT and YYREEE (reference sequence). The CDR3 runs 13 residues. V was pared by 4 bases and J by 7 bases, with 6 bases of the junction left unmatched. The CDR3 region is CASSPQDRVGYTF. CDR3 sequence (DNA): TGTGCCAGCAGCCCCCAGGACAGGGTTGGCTACACCTTC.

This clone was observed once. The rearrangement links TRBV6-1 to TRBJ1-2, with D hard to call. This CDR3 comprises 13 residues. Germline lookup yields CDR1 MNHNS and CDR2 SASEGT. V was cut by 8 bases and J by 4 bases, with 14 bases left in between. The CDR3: CASLWSGFYGYTF. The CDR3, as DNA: TGTGCCAGCCTTTGGAGCGGGTTCTATGGCTACACCTTC.

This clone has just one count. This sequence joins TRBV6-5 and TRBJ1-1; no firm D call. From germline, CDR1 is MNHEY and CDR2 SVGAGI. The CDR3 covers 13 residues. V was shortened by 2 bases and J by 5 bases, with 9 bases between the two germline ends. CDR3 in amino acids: CASSYDTGTEAFF. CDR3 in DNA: TGTGCCAGCAGTTACGATACGGGGACTGAAGCTTTCTTT.

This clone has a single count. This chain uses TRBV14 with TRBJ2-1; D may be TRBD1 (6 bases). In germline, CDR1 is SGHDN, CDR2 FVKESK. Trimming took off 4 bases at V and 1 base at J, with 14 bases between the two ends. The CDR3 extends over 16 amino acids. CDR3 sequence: CASSRPQQGSYNEQFF. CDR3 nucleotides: TGTGCCAGCAGCCGGCCTCAACAGGGTTCCTACAATGAGCAGTTCTTC.

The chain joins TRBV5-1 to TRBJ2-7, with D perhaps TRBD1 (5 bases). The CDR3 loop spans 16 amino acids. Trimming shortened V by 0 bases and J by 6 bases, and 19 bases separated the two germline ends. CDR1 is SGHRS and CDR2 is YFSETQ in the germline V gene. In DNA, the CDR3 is TGCGCCAGCAGCTTGGAGGCCTTCAGGGCTTTGCGCGAGCAGTACTTC. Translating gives CASSLEAFRALREQYF. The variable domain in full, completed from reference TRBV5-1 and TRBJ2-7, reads KAGVTQTPRYLIKTRGQQVTLSCSPISGHRSVSWYQQTPGQGLQFLFEYFSETQRNKGNFPGRFSGRQFSNSRSEMNVSTLELGDSALYLCASSLEAFRALREQYFGPGTRLTVT.

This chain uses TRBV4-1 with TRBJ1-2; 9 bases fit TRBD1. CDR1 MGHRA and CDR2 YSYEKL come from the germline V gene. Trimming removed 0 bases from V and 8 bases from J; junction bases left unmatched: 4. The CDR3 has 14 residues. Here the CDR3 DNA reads TGCGCCAGCAGCCAAGATAACAGGGGGCCCGGCTACACCTTC. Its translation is CASSQDNRGPGYTF.

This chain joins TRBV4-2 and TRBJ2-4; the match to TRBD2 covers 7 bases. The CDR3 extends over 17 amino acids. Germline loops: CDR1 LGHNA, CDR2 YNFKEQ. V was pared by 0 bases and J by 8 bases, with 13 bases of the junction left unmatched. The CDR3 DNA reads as TGTGCCAGCAGCCAAGACGGCGGGAGCGGTGTTAGGTACATTCAGTACTTC. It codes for CASSQDGGSGVRYIQYF.

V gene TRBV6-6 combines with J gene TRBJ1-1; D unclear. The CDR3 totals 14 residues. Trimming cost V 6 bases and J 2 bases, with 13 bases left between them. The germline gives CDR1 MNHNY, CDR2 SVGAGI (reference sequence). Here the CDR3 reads CASRKNQANTEAFF. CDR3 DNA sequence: TGTGCCAGCAGGAAGAATCAGGCAAACACTGAAGCTTTCTTT.

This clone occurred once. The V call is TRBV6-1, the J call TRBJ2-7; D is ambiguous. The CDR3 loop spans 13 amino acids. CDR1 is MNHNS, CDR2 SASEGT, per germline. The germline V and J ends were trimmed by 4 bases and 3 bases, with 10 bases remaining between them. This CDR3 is CASSGGTFYEQYF. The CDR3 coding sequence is TGTGCCAGCAGTGGCGGTACCTTCTACGAGCAGTACTTC.